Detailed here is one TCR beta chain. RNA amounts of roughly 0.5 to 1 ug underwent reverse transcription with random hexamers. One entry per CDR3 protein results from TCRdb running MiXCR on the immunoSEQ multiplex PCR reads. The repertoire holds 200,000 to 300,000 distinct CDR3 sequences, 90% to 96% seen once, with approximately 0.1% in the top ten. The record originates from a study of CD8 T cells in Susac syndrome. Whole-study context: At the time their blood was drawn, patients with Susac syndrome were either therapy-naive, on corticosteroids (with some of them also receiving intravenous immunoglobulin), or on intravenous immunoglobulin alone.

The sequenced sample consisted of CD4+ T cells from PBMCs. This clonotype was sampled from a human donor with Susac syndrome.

The CDR3 loop is CSVGYGVTPENEQFF. The DNA of the CDR3 is TGCAGCGTTGGATATGGGGTGACACCGGAGAATGAGCAGTTCTTC. The chain combines TRBV29-1 with TRBJ2-1; D gene ambiguous. V gave up 4 bases and J gave up 7 bases, with 20 bases separating them. Germline CDR1 is SQVTM and CDR2 is ANQGSEA. The CDR3 covers 15 residues.